The T cell receptor beta chain described here comes from a study of blood T cell repertoires in COVID-19. Study overall: Italy, Spain and the United States were the sources of the convalescent and acute COVID-19 samples.

Trimming shortened V by 0 bases and J by 8 bases, and 13 bases separated the two germline ends. CDR1 MNHEY and CDR2 SVGAGI come from the germline V gene. CDR3 length: 14 residues. This clone was counted between two and nine times. Sequencing was performed with immunoSEQ multiplex PCR; in TCRdb, only in-frame clones are kept and a portion is missing. The table has 250,000 to 300,000 clones, more than 65% seen once. The V call is TRBV6-5, the J call TRBJ1-1; weak D call: TRBD1 (5 bases). The sequence came from a woman aged 18-29 years with acute or convalescent COVID-19. The sample comprised peripheral blood. In DNA, the CDR3 is TGTGCCAGCAGTTACTCGGGGGGTGAAACGGAAGCTTTCTTT. The encoded protein is CASSYSGGETEAFF.